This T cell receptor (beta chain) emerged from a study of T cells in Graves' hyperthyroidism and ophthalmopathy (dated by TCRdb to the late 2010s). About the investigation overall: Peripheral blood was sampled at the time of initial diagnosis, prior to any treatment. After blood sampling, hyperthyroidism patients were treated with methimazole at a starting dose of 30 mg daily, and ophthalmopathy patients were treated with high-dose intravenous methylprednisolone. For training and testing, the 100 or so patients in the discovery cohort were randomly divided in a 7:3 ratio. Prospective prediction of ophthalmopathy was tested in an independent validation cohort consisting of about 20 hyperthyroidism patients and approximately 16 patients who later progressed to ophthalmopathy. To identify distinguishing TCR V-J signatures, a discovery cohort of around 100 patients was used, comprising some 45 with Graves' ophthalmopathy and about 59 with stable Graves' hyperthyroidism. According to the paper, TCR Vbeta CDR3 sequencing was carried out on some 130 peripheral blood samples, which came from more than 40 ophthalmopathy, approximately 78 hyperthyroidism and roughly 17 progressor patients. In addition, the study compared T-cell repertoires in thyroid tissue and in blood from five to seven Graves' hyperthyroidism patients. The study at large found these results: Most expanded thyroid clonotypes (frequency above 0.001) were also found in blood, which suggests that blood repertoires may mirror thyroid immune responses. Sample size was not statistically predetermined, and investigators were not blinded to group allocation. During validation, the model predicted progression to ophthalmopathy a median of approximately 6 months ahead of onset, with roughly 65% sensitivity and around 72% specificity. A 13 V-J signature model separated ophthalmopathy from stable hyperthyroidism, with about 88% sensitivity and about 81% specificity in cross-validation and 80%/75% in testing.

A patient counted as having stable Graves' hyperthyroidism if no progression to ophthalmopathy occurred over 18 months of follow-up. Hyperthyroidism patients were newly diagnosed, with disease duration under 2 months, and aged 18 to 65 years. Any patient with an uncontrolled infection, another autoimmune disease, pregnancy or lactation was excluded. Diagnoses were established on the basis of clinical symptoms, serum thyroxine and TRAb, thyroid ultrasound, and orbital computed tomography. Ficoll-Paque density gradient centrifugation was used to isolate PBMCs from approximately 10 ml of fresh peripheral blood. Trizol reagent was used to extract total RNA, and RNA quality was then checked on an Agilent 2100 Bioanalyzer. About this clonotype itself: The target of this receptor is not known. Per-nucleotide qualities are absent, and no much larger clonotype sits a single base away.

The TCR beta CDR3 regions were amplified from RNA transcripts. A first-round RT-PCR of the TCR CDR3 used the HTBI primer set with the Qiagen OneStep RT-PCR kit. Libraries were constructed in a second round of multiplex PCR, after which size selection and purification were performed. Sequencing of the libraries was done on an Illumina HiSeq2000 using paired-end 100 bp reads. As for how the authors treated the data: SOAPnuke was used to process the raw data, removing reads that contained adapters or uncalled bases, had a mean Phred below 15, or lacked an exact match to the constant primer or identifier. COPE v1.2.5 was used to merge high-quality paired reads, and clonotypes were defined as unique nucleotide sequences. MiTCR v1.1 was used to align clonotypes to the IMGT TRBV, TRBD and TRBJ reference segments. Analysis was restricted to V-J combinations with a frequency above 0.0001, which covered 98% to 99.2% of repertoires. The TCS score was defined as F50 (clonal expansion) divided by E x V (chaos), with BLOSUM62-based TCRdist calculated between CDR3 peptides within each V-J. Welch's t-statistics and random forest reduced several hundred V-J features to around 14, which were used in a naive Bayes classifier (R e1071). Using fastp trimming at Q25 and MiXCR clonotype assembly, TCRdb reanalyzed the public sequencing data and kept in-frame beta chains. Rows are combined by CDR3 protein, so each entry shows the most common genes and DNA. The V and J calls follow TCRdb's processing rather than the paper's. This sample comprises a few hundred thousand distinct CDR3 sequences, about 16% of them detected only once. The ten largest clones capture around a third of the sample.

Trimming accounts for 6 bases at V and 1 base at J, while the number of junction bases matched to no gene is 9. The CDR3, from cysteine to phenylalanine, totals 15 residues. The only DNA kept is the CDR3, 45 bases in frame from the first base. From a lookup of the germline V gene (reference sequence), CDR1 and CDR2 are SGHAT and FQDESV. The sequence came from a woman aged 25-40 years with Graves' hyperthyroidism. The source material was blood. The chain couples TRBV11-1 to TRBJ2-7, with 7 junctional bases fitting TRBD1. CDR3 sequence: CASRKTGTASYEQYF. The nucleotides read TGTGCCAGCAGAAAAACCGGGACAGCTTCCTACGAGCAGTACTTC.